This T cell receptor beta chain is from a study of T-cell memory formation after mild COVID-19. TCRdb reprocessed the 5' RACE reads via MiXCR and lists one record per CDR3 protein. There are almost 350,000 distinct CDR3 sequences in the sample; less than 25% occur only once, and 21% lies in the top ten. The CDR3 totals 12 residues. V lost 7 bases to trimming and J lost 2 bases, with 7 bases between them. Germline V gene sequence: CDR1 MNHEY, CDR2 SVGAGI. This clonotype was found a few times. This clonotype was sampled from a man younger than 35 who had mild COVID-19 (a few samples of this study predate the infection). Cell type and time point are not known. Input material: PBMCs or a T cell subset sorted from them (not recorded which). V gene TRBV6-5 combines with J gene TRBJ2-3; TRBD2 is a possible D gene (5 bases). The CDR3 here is CASKGVTDTQYF. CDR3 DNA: TGTGCCAGCAAGGGAGTCACAGATACGCAGTATTTT.